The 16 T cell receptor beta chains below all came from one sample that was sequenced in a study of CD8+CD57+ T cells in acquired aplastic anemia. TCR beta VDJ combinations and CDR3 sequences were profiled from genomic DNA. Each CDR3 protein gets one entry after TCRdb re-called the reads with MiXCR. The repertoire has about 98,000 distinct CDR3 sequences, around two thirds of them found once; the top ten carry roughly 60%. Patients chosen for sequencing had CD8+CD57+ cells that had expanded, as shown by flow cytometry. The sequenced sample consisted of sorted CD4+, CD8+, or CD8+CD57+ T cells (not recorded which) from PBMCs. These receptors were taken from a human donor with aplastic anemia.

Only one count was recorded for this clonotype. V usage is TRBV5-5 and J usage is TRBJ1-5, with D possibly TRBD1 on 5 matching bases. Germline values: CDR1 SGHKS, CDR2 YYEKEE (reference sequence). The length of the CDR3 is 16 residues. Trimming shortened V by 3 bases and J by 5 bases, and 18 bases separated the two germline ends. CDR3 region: CASSYGGVGSDQPQHF. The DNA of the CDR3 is TGTGCCAGCAGCTATGGGGGGGTCGGGTCCGATCAGCCCCAGCATTTT.

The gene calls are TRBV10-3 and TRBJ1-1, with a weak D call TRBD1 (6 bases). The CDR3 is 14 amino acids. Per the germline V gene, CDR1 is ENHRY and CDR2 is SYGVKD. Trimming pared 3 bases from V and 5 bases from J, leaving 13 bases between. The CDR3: CAISEGRGRTEAFF. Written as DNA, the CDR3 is TGTGCCATCAGTGAAGGCAGGGGACGAACTGAAGCTTTCTTT.

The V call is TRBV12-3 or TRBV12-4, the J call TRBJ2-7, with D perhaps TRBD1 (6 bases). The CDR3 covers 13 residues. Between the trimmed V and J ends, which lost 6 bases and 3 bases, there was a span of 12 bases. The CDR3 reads CASSPSRGYEQYF. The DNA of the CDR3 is TGTGCCAGCAGCCCGAGCAGGGGCTACGAGCAGTACTTC.

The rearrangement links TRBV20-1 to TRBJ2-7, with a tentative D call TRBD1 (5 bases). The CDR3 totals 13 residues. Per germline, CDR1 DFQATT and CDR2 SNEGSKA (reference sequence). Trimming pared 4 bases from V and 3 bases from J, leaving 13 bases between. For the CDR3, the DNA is TGCAGTGCTATCTCAGGGTTAAGCTACGAGCAGTACTTC. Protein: CSAISGLSYEQYF.

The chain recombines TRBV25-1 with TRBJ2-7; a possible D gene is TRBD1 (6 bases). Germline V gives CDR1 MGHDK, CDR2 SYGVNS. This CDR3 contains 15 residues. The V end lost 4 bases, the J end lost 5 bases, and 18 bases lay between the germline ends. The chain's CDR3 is CASSVLPDRIHEQYF. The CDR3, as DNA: TGTGCCAGCAGTGTCCTACCCGACAGGATCCACGAGCAGTACTTC.

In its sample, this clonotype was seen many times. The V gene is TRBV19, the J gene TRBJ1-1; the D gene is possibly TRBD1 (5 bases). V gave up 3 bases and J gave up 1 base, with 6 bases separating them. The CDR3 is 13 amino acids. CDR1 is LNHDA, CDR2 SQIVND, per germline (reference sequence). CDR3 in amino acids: CASSMTENTEAFF. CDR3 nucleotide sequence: TGTGCCAGTAGTATGACAGAGAACACTGAAGCTTTCTTT. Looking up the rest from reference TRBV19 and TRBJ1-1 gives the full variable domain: DGGITQSPKYLFRKEGQNVTLSCEQNLNHDAMYWYRQDPGQGLRLIYYSQIVNDFQKGDIAEGYSVSREKKESFPLTVTSAQKNPTAFYLCASSMTENTEAFFGQGTRLTVV.

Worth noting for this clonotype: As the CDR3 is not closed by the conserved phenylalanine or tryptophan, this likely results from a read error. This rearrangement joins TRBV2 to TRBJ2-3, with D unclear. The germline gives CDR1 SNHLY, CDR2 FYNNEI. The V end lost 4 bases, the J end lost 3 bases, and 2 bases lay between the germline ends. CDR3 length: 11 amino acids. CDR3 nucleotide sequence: TGTGCCAGCAGTGTAACAGATACGCAGTATCTT. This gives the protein CASSVTDTQYL.

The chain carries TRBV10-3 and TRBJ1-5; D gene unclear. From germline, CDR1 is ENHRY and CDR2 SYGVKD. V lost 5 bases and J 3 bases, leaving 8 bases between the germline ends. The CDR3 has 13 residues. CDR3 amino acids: CAISTENNQPQHF. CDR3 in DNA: TGTGCCATCAGTACGGAAAACAATCAGCCCCAGCATTTT.

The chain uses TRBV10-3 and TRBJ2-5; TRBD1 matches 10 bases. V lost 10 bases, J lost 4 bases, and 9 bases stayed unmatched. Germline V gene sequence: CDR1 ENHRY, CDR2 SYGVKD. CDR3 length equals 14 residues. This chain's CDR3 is CATGPGQGRETQYF. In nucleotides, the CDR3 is TGTGCCACCGGGCCGGGACAGGGGCGAGAGACCCAGTACTTC.

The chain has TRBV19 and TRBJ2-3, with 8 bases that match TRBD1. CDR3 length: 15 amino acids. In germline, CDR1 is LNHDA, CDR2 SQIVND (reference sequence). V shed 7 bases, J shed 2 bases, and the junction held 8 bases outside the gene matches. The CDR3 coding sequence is TGTGCCAGTACCCTGGACAGGGCCACCACAGATACGCAGTATTTT. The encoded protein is CASTLDRATTDTQYF.

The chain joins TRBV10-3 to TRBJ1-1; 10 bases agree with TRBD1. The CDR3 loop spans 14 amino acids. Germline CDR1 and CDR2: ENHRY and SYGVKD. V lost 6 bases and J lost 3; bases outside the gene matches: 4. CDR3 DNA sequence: TGTGCCATCAGGGGGGGGACAGGGGACACTGAAGCTTTCTTT. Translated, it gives CAIRGGTGDTEAFF.

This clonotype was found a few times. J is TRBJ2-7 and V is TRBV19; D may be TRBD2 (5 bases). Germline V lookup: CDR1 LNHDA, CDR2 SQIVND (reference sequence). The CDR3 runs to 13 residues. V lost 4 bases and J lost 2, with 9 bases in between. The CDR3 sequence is CASSSLAPYEQYF. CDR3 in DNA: TGTGCCAGTAGTAGTCTAGCTCCCTACGAGCAGTACTTC.

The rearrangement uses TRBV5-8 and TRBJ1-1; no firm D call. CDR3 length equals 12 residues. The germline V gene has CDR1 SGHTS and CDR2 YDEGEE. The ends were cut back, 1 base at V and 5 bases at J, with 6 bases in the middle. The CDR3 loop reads CASSLFKTEAFF. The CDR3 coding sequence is TGTGCCAGCAGCTTGTTTAAGACTGAAGCTTTCTTT.

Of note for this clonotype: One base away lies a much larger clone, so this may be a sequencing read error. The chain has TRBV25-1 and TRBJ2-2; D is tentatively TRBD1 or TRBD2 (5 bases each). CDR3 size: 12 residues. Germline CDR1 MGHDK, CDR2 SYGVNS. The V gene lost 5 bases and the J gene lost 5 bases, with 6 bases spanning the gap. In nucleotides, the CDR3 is TGTGCCAGCAGTTGGGGGACCGGGGAGCTGTTTTTT. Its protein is CASSWGTGELFF.

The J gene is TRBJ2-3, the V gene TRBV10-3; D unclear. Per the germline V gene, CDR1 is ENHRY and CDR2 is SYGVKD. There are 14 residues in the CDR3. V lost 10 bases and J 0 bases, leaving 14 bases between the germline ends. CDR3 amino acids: CASSIGRSTDTQYF. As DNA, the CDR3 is TGTGCCAGCAGCATAGGACGAAGCACAGATACGCAGTATTTT.

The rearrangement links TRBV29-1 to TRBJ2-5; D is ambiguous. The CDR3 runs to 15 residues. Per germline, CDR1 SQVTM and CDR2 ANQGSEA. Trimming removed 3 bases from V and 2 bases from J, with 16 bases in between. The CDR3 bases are TGCAGCGTTGATCGGTCAGAGCATGAACAAGAGACCCAGTACTTC. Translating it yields CSVDRSEHEQETQYF.